This note documents a single TCR beta chain sequence. Its antigen is not known. This sample is part of a study of cytomegalovirus exposure and HLA in healthy donors. The study, taken as a whole, reports: The study labeled 164 TCR beta chains cytomegalovirus-associated.

Per germline, CDR1 SEHNR and CDR2 FQNEAQ (reference sequence). This CDR3 contains 15 residues. J gave up 3 bases and V 3 bases, and 6 bases lay outside the gene matches. This PCR relied on a set of 60 Vbeta primers and 13 Jbeta primers. The protocol was immunoSEQ multiplex PCR, while the TCRdb copy is restricted to in-frame clones and leaves out a portion. Here the sample table reports around 190,000 clones. Sequenced material: PBMCs. This receptor was obtained from a woman aged 25 to 39 in good health and CMV-seropositive. The V gene is TRBV7-9, the J gene TRBJ1-2, with TRBD1 matching 8 bases. The CDR3 reads CASSLPGTGDYGYTF. The DNA of the CDR3 is TGTGCCAGCAGCTTGCCCGGGACAGGAGACTATGGCTACACCTTC.